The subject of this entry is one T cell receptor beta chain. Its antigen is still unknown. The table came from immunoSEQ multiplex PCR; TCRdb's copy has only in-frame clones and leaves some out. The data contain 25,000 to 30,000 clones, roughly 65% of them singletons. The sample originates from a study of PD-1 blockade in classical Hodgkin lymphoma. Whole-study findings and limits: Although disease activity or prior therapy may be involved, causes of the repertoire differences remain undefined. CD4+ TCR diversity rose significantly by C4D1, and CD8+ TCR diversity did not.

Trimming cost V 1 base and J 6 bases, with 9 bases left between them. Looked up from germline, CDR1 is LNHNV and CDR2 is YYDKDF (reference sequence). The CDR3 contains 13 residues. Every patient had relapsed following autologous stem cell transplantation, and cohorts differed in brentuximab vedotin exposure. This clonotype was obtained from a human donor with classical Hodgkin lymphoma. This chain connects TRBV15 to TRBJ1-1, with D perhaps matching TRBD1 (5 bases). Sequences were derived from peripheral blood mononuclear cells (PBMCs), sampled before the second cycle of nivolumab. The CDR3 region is CATSRVLGAEAFF. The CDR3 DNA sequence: TGTGCCACCAGCAGAGTTTTGGGGGCTGAAGCTTTCTTT.